This TCR beta chain was retrieved from a study of CD8 T cells in ankylosing spondylitis. Study-wide results and limits: From matched ankylosing spondylitis synovial fluid, disease-linked clones were reportedly recovered at significantly enriched levels.

Making the TCR beta libraries involved quantitative 5'-RACE with molecular barcodes. MiXCR, applied by TCRdb to the 5' RACE reads, yields one record per CDR3 protein. The data contain about 360,000 distinct CDR3 sequences, roughly 15% of them seen just once; the ten biggest clones take up about 1%. This clonotype was observed many times. Its antigen remains unknown. The sequenced sample consisted of blood, either unsorted or a sorted T cell fraction (not recorded which). This clonotype originated in a male donor with ankylosing spondylitis or in good health (not recorded which).

CDR3 loop: CASSQTSGVSYEQYF. The CDR3 coding sequence is TGTGCCAGCTCACAGACTAGCGGAGTTTCCTACGAGCAGTACTTC. The genes are TRBV18 and TRBJ2-7, with 9 positions matching TRBD2. Germline lookup yields CDR1 KGHSH and CDR2 LQKENI. Losses at the gene ends were 4 bases for V and 1 base for J; bases not matched to a gene: 5. This CDR3 has 15 amino acids.